A single sample gave rise to the 29 T cell receptor beta chains below, sequenced in a study of T cells after yellow fever vaccination. TCRdb passed the 5' RACE reads through MiXCR, listing each CDR3 protein once. The repertoire holds about 340,000 distinct CDR3 sequences, with approximately 12% as singletons. The material was CD4+ T cells sorted from PBMCs, obtained 15 days after the yellow fever booster vaccination. The source of these receptors is a young man who received the YFV17D yellow fever vaccine.

V gene TRBV28 combines with J gene TRBJ1-6; 7 nucleotides agree with TRBD1. V dropped 7 bases and J dropped 5; count of bases not matched to a gene: 5. This CDR3 has 14 amino acids. Germline V CDR1 and CDR2: MDHEN, SYDVKM. DNA for the CDR3: TGTGCCAGCACCCGGGACAGCAATAATTCACCCCTCCACTTT. It codes for CASTRDSNNSPLHF.

This chain connects TRBV5-1 to TRBJ1-4; 7 bases match TRBD1. With 5 bases clipped from V and 4 bases from J, the junction kept 11 bases outside the gene matches. Germline loops: CDR1 SGHRS, CDR2 YFSETQ. The CDR3 contains 16 residues. The CDR3 is CASSYDGTGVNEKLFF. The CDR3 nucleotides read TGCGCCAGCAGTTATGACGGCACAGGGGTTAATGAAAAACTGTTTTTT.

The gene calls are TRBV6-2 or TRBV6-3 and TRBJ2-3; D is perhaps TRBD2 (6 bases). CDR3 length: 13 residues. Germline loops: CDR1 MNHEY, CDR2 SVGEGT. Trimming left V 6 bases short and J 3 bases short, with 10 bases between. CDR3 amino acids: CASRGLGTDTQYF. As DNA, the CDR3 is TGTGCCAGCAGGGGACTCGGAACAGATACGCAGTATTTT.

This clonotype was recorded a few times. The chain employs TRBV15 and TRBJ1-3; D is ambiguous. Per germline, CDR1 LNHNV and CDR2 YYDKDF (reference sequence). Between the trimmed V and J ends, which lost 5 bases and 0 bases, there was a span of 11 bases. This CDR3 comprises 15 residues. CDR3 DNA sequence: TGTGCCACCAGCCTCGCCCCGGACTCTGGAAACACCATATATTTT. This encodes CATSLAPDSGNTIYF.

The chain is built from TRBV3-1 and TRBJ1-2; 10 bases agree with TRBD1. V shed 8 bases and J 6 bases; nucleotides not matched to a gene: 6. Germline V lookup: CDR1 LGHDT, CDR2 YNNKEL (reference sequence). The CDR3 length is 13 residues. DNA of the CDR3: TGTGCCAGCGGCCGACAGGGGGCGCATGGCTACACCTTC. This translates into CASGRQGAHGYTF. The full variable domain, with the rest looked up from reference TRBV3-1 and TRBJ1-2, is DTAVSQTPKYLVTQMGNDKSIKCEQNLGHDTMYWYKQDSKKFLKIMFSYNNKELIINETVPNRFSPKSPDKAHLNLHINSLELGDSAVYFCASGRQGAHGYTFGSGTRLTVV.

The gene calls are TRBV30 and TRBJ1-2; 7 bases match TRBD1. CDR1 GTSNPN and CDR2 SVGIG come from the germline V gene (reference sequence). With 3 bases clipped from V and 8 bases from J, the junction kept 6 bases outside the gene matches. This CDR3 is 12 amino acids long. The CDR3 coding sequence is TGTGCCTGGAGCCCAGGGGGATTAGGCTACACCTTC. Protein sequence: CAWSPGGLGYTF.

The chain is built from TRBV20-1 and TRBJ2-1; 9 nucleotides match TRBD2. Trimming removed 2 bases from V and 13 bases from J; junction bases left unmatched: 9. CDR1 DFQATT and CDR2 SNEGSKA come from the germline V gene (reference sequence). This CDR3 spans 13 amino acids. CDR3 loop: CSARSGGLSVQFF. CDR3 in DNA: TGCAGTGCTAGAAGCGGGGGGCTATCTGTTCAGTTCTTC.

The CDR3 region has the DNA TGTGCCAGCAGCCCCAGACTAGCGGGGTATGAGACCCAGTACTTC. This codes for CASSPRLAGYETQYF. The chain uses TRBV6-2 or TRBV6-3 and TRBJ2-5; 11 positions agree with TRBD2. Germline V CDR1 and CDR2: MNHEY, SVGEGT. V was pared by 6 bases and J by 5 bases, with 8 bases of the junction left unmatched. The CDR3 contains 15 residues.

This clonotype appeared a single time. The V and J genes are TRBV6-1 and TRBJ2-4; 7 nucleotides match TRBD1. The J segment lost 5 bases and the V segment lost 4 bases, leaving 2 bases of the junction unmatched. The germline CDR1 and CDR2 sequences are MNHNS and SASEGT. The CDR3 has 13 amino acids. The CDR3 loop reads CASSVDRENIQYF. The CDR3 nucleotides read TGTGCCAGCAGTGTAGACAGGGAAAACATTCAGTACTTC.

The table lists this clonotype with a few counts. The chain combines TRBV18 with TRBJ1-5, with TRBD1 identical over 8 bases. The V gene's germline CDR1 is KGHSH and CDR2 LQKENI. CDR3 length: 21 residues. The V segment lost 0 bases and the J segment 6 bases; nucleotides outside the gene matches: 22. The CDR3 region has the DNA TGTGCCAGCTCACCACCAATAGGCGGACAGGGACGGGCGGTATCGAGTCAGCCCCAGCATTTT. Translating gives CASSPPIGGQGRAVSSQPQHF.

V gene TRBV29-1 combines with J gene TRBJ1-3; TRBD1 might be the D (5 bases). CDR1 and CDR2 (germline): SQVTM, ANQGSEA. The CDR3 extends over 12 amino acids. Trimming shortened V by 3 bases and J by 4 bases, and 7 bases separated the two germline ends. CDR3 nucleotide sequence: TGCAGCGTTGAGACAGACGGAAACACCATATATTTT. Translated: CSVETDGNTIYF. The full variable domain, completed using reference TRBV29-1 and TRBJ1-3, is SAVISQKPSRDICQRGTSLTIQCQVDSQVTMMFWYRQQPGQSLTLIATANQGSEATYESGFVIDKFPISRPNLTFSTLTVSNMSPEDSSIYLCSVETDGNTIYFGEGSWLTVV.

The table lists this clonotype with a few counts. The rearrangement links TRBV7-2 to TRBJ1-5; 9 positions match TRBD1. The length of the CDR3 is 14 residues. Trimming at V came to 7 bases and at J to 8 bases, leaving 9 bases not matched to a gene. Germline V gives CDR1 SGHTA, CDR2 FQGNSA. CDR3 sequence (DNA): TGTGCCAGCACTCCGGGACAGGGTCTGGAGCCCCAGCATTTT. Its translation is CASTPGQGLEPQHF.

The chain links TRBV7-2 to TRBJ2-3; D gene ambiguous. Germline values: CDR1 SGHTA, CDR2 FQGNSA. Trimming took off 1 base at V and 7 bases at J, with 9 bases between the two ends. This CDR3 comprises 13 residues. The CDR3 DNA reads TGTGCCAGCAGCTTAGGGCTTGGTAATACGCAGTATTTT. Translated, it gives CASSLGLGNTQYF.

This clonotype appeared many times. This chain links TRBV20-1 with TRBJ2-2; 12 nucleotides match TRBD1. CDR3 length equals 17 residues. CDR1 and CDR2 from the germline V gene are DFQATT and SNEGSKA (reference sequence). The J segment lost 1 base and the V segment lost 3 bases, leaving 6 bases of the junction unmatched. CDR3: CSARAGTGGWNTGELFF. CDR3 sequence (DNA): TGCAGTGCTAGGGCCGGGACAGGGGGCTGGAACACCGGGGAGCTGTTTTTT.

The chain uses TRBV4-1 and TRBJ2-5, with 15 bases lining up with TRBD2. V lost 1 base and J lost 1; bases outside the gene matches: 1. CDR1 MGHRA and CDR2 YSYEKL come from the germline V gene. This CDR3 region has 17 residues. The CDR3 bases are TGCGCCAGCAGCCAAGGGGGACTAGCGGGGGGCCAAGAGACCCAGTACTTC. It codes for CASSQGGLAGGQETQYF.

This clonotype showed up just a few times. The chain couples TRBV6-6 to TRBJ1-1, with D hard to call. V dropped 2 bases and J dropped 1 base, with 8 bases sitting between them. The CDR3 covers 14 residues. Germline V gives CDR1 MNHNY, CDR2 SVGAGI (reference sequence). This chain's CDR3 is CASSYPSGNTEAFF. In DNA, the CDR3 is TGTGCCAGCAGTTACCCCTCAGGGAACACTGAAGCTTTCTTT.

This clonotype was counted between two and nine times. The chain uses TRBV6-1 and TRBJ2-5; D possibly corresponds to TRBD2 (6 bases). The V end was cut by 7 bases, the J end by 5 bases, with 11 bases between. The CDR3 spans 12 residues. Germline CDR1 is MNHNS and CDR2 is SASEGT. The CDR3 sequence: CASMGGWETQYF. In nucleotides, the CDR3 is TGTGCCAGCATGGGGGGTTGGGAGACCCAGTACTTC.

This clonotype was counted only a few times. The J gene is TRBJ2-1, the V gene TRBV4-2; 7 positions match TRBD2. The germline gives CDR1 LGHNA, CDR2 YNFKEQ. The junction had 9 bases not matched to a gene; V was cut back by 0 bases and J by 7 bases. The CDR3 contains 16 residues. The CDR3 DNA sequence: TGTGCCAGCAGCCAAGAGGAAGGGTACGGGGGGAATGAGCAGTTCTTC. Translating gives CASSQEEGYGGNEQFF.

In its sample, this clonotype was seen a few times. The chain links TRBV4-2 to TRBJ2-3; 7 nucleotides agree with TRBD2. The CDR3 runs 14 residues. Germline CDR1 is LGHNA and CDR2 is YNFKEQ. V shed 7 bases, J shed 0 bases, and the junction held 4 bases outside the gene matches. The CDR3 DNA sequence: TGTGCCAGCACCCGGGGGGAGAGCACAGATACGCAGTATTTT. Its protein is CASTRGESTDTQYF.

This clonotype was counted a few times. The V gene is TRBV7-2, the J gene TRBJ2-7; D perhaps matches TRBD1 (6 bases). Looked up from germline, CDR1 is SGHTA and CDR2 is FQGNSA. The length of the CDR3 is 14 residues. Between the trimmed V and J ends, which lost 1 base and 5 bases, there was a span of 12 bases. CDR3 DNA: TGTGCCAGCAGCTTAGGGACAGCCTTGGACGAGCAGTACGTC. This encodes CASSLGTALDEQYV.

This clonotype was seen at least ten times. The chain is built from TRBV10-3 and TRBJ1-2; D is ambiguous. V shed 6 bases and J shed 4 bases, with 6 bases lying between them. Germline assignment: CDR1 ENHRY and CDR2 SYGVKD. The CDR3 has 11 residues. The CDR3 DNA reads TGTGCCATCAGCGAGAGCTATGGCTACACCTTC. This gives the protein CAISESYGYTF.

This clonotype came up a few times. The rearrangement joins TRBV6-5 to TRBJ1-4; 12 nucleotides line up with TRBD1. The CDR3 sequence is 18 residues long. The germline CDR1 and CDR2 sequences are MNHEY and SVGAGI. The ends lost 6 bases at V and 7 bases at J; junction bases unmatched: 15. The CDR3 is CASSPIRDRGLLGEKLFF. DNA of the CDR3: TGTGCCAGCAGCCCCATCAGGGACAGGGGGCTTCTTGGTGAAAAACTGTTTTTT.

This clonotype was seen a handful of times. V gene TRBV7-3 combines with J gene TRBJ2-3; D is uncertain. The V end lost 5 bases, the J end lost 7 bases, and 7 bases lay between the germline ends. This CDR3 has 11 amino acids. Germline lookup yields CDR1 SGHTA and CDR2 FQGTGA. The CDR3 nucleotides are TGTGCCAGCAGCCCGGGTAATACGCAGTATTTT. Amino acid sequence: CASSPGNTQYF. The entire variable domain, with the rest obtained from reference TRBV7-3 and TRBJ2-3, is as follows: GAGVSQTPSNKVTEKGKYVELRCDPISGHTALYWYRQSLGQGPEFLIYFQGTGAADDSGLPNDRFFAVRPEGSVSTLKIQRTERGDSAVYLCASSPGNTQYFGPGTRLTVL.

The CDR3 DNA follows: TGTGCCAGCAGGGTTACAGGGGGCCGACGAGAGACCCAGTACTTC. Amino acid sequence: CASRVTGGRRETQYF. V usage is TRBV6-5 and J usage is TRBJ2-5; 9 bases are shared with TRBD1. J was trimmed by 4 bases and V by 6 bases; bases with no gene match: 9. The CDR3 has 15 amino acids. Per the germline V gene, CDR1 is MNHEY and CDR2 is SVGAGI.

In its sample, this clonotype was seen a few times. This chain uses TRBV28 with TRBJ2-3; D ambiguous. This CDR3 region has 14 residues. The germline gives CDR1 MDHEN, CDR2 SYDVKM. V was trimmed by 4 bases and J by 5 bases, leaving 13 bases between them. The CDR3 DNA reads as TGTGCCAGCAGTTCGACGCCCCTCATAGATACGCAGTATTTT. Its translation is CASSSTPLIDTQYF.

Ten or more counts support this clonotype. The chain carries TRBV27 and TRBJ1-1; TRBD1 matches at 8 bases. V lost 5 bases and J lost 4; bases outside the gene matches: 9. The CDR3 consists of 15 residues. In germline, CDR1 is MNHEY, CDR2 SMNVEV (reference sequence). CDR3: CASSILGQASTEAFF. The CDR3 coding sequence is TGTGCCAGCAGTATCCTGGGACAGGCCAGCACTGAAGCTTTCTTT.

CDR3 nucleotide sequence: TGCAGTGCTTTTAGCGGGGGGGCCTTAGAGACCCAGTACTTC. Its protein product is CSAFSGGALETQYF. The chain links TRBV20-1 to TRBJ2-5; TRBD2 matches at 11 bases. Germline CDR1 reads DFQATT; CDR2 reads SNEGSKA (reference sequence). The CDR3 contains 14 residues. V lost 5 bases and J lost 4; bases outside the gene matches: 6.

This clonotype was detected a few times. The rearrangement joins TRBV15 to TRBJ2-1; maybe TRBD2 (6 bases). Between the trimmed V and J ends, which lost 4 bases and 6 bases, there was a span of 19 bases. The germline V gene encodes CDR1 LNHNV and CDR2 YYDKDF (reference sequence). The length of the CDR3 is 16 residues. The CDR3 here is CATSIGGTGLLNEQFF. Written as DNA, the CDR3 is TGTGCCACCAGCATAGGAGGGACGGGACTCCTCAATGAGCAGTTCTTC.

This chain joins TRBV4-2 and TRBJ1-5, with D uncertain. The CDR3 is 14 residues long. V gave up 1 base and J gave up 4 bases, with 8 bases separating them. CDR1 LGHNA and CDR2 YNFKEQ come from the germline V gene. The CDR3 sequence: CASSQGPENQPQHF. In DNA form, the CDR3 reads TGTGCCAGCAGCCAAGGGCCGGAGAATCAGCCCCAGCATTTT.